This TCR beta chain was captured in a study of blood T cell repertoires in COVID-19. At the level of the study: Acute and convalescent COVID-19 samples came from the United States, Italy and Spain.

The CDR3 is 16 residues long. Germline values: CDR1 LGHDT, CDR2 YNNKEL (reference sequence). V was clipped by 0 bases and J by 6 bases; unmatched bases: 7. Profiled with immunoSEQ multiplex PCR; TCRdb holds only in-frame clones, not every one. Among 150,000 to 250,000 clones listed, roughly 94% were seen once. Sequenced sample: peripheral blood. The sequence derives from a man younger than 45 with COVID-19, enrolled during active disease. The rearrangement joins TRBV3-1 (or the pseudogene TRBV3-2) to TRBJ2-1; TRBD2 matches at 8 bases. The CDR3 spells CASSQDPRGGPNEQFF. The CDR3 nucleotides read TGTGCCAGCAGCCAAGATCCCCGGGGGGGCCCCAATGAGCAGTTCTTC.